This T cell receptor beta chain was obtained from a study of cytomegalovirus exposure and HLA in healthy donors. Findings and limits, study-wide: Rare sequences made up most TCRs, while some public TCRs were found in many donors.

The PCR ran on 60 Vbeta and 13 Jbeta primers. Profiling relied on immunoSEQ multiplex PCR, and the TCRdb table lists in-frame clones only, not all of them. The table lists around 90,000 clones, roughly two thirds of them singletons. The CDR3 totals 18 residues. The germline V gene has CDR1 SGHRS and CDR2 YFSETQ. The J segment lost 2 bases and the V segment lost 2 bases, leaving 12 bases of the junction unmatched. Although they were nominally healthy when sampled, donors likely had unrecorded immune exposures. Details on this clone: Its antigen remains unidentified.

The chain couples TRBV5-1 to TRBJ2-5; 10 bases line up with TRBD1. Input material: PBMCs. The sequence came from a human donor in good health. The DNA of the CDR3 is TGCGCCAGCAGCTTCGGGACAGGGGCCTCCATACTTCAAGAGACCCAGTACTTC. Translation gives CASSFGTGASILQETQYF. Complete variable domain (other parts from reference TRBV5-1 and TRBJ2-5): KAGVTQTPRYLIKTRGQQVTLSCSPISGHRSVSWYQQTPGQGLQFLFEYFSETQRNKGNFPGRFSGRQFSNSRSEMNVSTLELGDSALYLCASSFGTGASILQETQYFGPGTRLLVL.